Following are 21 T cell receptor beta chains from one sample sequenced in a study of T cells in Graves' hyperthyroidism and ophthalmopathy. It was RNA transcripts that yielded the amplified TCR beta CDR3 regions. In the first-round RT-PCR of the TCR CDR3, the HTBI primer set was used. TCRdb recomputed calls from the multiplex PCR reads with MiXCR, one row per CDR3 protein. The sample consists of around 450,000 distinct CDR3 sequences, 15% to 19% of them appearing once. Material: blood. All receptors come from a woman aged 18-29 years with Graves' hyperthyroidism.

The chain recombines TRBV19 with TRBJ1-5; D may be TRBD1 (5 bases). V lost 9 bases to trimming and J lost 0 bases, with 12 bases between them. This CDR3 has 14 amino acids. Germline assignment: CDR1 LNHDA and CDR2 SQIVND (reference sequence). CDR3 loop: CASRERDSNQPQHF. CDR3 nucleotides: TGTGCCAGCAGGGAGAGGGATAGCAATCAGCCCCAGCATTTT.

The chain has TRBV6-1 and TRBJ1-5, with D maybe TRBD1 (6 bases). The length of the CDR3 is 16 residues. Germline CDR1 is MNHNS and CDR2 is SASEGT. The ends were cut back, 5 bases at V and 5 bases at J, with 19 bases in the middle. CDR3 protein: CASSPPRGLLDQPQHF. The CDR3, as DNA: TGTGCCAGCAGTCCCCCGAGGGGGTTACTTGATCAGCCCCAGCATTTT.

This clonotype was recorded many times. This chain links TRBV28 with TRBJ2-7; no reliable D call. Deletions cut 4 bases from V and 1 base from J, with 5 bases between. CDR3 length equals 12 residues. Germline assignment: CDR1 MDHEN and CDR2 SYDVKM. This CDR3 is CASSYGSYEQYF. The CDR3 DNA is TGTGCCAGCAGTTATGGTTCCTACGAGCAGTACTTC.

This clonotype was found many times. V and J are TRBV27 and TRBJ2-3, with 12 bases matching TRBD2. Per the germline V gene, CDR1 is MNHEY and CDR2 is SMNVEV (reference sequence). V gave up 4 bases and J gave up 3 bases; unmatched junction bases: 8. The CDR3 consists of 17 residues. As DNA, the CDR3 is TGTGCCAGCAGTTATCGACTAGCGGGAGCTCGTACAGATACGCAGTATTTT. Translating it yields CASSYRLAGARTDTQYF.

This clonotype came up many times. CDR3 amino acids: CASSSTGGAGTDTQYF. CDR3 DNA: TGCGCCAGCAGTTCAACAGGGGGCGCCGGCACAGATACGCAGTATTTT. The V and J genes are TRBV5-1 and TRBJ2-3, with 9 bases aligning to TRBD1. Germline CDR1 and CDR2: SGHRS and YFSETQ. This CDR3 has 16 residues. Unmatched junction bases numbered 8, after V lost 5 bases and J lost 1 base.

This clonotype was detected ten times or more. Here the CDR3 reads CASSLAAGSDYGYTF. In DNA, the CDR3 is TGCGCCAGCAGCTTGGCCGCGGGGTCGGATTATGGCTACACCTTC. The V and J genes are TRBV5-1 and TRBJ1-2; no definite D call. V gave up 0 bases and J gave up 5 bases, with 14 bases separating them. The CDR3 loop spans 15 amino acids. Germline V CDR1 and CDR2: SGHRS, YFSETQ. Full variable domain (remainder filled in from reference TRBV5-1 and TRBJ1-2): KAGVTQTPRYLIKTRGQQVTLSCSPISGHRSVSWYQQTPGQGLQFLFEYFSETQRNKGNFPGRFSGRQFSNSRSEMNVSTLELGDSALYLCASSLAAGSDYGYTFGSGTRLTVV.

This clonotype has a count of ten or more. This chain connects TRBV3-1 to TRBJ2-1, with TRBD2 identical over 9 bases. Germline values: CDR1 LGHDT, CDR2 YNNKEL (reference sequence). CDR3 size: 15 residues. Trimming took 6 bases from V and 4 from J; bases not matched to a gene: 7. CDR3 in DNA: TGTGCCAGCAGTCCTGATAGCGGGAGATACAATGAGCAGTTCTTC. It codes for CASSPDSGRYNEQFF.

CDR3 sequence: CASSVAGTSGYNEQFF. The CDR3 DNA reads as TGTGCCAGCAGCGTAGCCGGGACTAGCGGATACAATGAGCAGTTCTTC. The chain employs TRBV4-2 and TRBJ2-1, with 11 bases lining up with TRBD2. Germline assignment: CDR1 LGHNA and CDR2 YNFKEQ. V dropped 5 bases and J dropped 4; count of bases not matched to a gene: 7. The CDR3 has 16 amino acids.

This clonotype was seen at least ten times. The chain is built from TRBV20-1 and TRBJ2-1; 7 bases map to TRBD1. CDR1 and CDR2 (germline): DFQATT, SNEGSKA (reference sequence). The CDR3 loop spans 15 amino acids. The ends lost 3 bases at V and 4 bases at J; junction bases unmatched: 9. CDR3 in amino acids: CSASNPGQRYNEQFF. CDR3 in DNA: TGCAGTGCTAGTAATCCGGGACAGCGATACAATGAGCAGTTCTTC.

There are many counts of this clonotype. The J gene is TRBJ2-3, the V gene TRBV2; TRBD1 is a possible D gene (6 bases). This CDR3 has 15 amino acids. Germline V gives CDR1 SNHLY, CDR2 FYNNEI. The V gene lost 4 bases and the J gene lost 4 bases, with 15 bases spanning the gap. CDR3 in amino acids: CASSAGQFGADTQYF. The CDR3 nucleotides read TGTGCCAGCAGTGCCGGACAGTTCGGGGCAGATACGCAGTATTTT.

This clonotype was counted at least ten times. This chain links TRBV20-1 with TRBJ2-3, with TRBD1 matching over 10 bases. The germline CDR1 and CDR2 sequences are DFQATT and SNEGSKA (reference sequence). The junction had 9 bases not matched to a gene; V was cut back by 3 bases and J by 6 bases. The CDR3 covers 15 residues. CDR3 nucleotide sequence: TGCAGTGCTAGCAAGGGACAGGGGCGTTTGGATACGCAGTATTTT. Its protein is CSASKGQGRLDTQYF.

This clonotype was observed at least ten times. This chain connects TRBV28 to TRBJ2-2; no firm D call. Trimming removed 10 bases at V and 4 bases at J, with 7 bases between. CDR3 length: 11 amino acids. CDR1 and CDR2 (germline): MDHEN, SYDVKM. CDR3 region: CATLTTGELFF. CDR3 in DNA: TGTGCCACCTTAACCACCGGGGAGCTGTTTTTT.

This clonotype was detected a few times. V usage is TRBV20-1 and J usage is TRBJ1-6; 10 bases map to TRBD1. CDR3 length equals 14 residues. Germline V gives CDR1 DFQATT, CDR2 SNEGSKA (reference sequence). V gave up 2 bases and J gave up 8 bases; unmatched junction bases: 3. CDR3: CSARPTGGDSPLHF. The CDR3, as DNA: TGCAGTGCTAGACCGACAGGGGGCGATTCACCCCTCCACTTT.

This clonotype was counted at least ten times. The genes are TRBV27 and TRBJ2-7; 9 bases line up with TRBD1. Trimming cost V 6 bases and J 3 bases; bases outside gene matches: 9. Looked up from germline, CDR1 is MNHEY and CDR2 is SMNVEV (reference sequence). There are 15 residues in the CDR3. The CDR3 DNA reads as TGTGCCAGCAGATCTTCGGGGACAGGGAACTACGAGCAGTACTTC. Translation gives CASRSSGTGNYEQYF.

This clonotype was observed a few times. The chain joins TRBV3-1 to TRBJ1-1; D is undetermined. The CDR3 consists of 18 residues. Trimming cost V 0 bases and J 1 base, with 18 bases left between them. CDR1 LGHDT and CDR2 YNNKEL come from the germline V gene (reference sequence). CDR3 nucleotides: TGTGCCAGCAGCCAAGATAGGTCTTTCTGGGGTAGGAACACTGAAGCTTTCTTT. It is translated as CASSQDRSFWGRNTEAFF.

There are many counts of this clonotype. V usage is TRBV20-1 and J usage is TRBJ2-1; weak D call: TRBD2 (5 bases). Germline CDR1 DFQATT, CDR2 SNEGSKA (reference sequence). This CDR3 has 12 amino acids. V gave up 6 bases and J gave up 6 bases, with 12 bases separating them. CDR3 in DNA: TGCAGTGCGCTAGCTTGGCCCAATGAGCAGTTCTTC. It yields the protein CSALAWPNEQFF.

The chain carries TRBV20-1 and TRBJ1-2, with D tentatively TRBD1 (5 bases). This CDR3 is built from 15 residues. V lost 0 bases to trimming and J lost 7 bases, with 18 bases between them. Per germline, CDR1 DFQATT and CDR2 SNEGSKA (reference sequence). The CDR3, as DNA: TGCAGTGCTAGAGACACGAAGATCACAGGTCCTGGCTACACCTTC. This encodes CSARDTKITGPGYTF.

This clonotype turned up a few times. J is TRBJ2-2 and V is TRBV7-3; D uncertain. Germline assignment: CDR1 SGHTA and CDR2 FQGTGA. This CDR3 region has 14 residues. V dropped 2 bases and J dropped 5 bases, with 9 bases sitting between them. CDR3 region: CASSLGSWTGELFF. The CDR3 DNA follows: TGTGCCAGCAGCTTAGGGTCGTGGACCGGGGAGCTGTTTTTT.

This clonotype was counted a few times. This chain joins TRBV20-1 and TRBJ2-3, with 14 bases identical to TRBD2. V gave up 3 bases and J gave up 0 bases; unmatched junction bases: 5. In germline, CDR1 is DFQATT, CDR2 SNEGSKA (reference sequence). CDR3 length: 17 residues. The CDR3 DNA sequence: TGCAGTGCTAGCTTCGGACTAGCGGGGGGCAGCACAGATACGCAGTATTTT. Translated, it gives CSASFGLAGGSTDTQYF.

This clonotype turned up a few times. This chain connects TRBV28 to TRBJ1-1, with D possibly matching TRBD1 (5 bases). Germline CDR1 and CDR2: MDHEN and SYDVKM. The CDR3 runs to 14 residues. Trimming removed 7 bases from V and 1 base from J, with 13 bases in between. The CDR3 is CASNPRGENTEAFF. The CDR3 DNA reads TGTGCCAGCAACCCGAGGGGAGAGAACACTGAAGCTTTCTTT.

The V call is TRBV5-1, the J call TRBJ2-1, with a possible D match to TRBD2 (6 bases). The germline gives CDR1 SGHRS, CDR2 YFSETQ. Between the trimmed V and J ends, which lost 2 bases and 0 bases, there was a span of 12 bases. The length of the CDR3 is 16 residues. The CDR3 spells CASSFSRGSSYNEQFF. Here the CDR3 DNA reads TGCGCCAGCAGCTTCTCGCGGGGAAGCTCCTACAATGAGCAGTTCTTC.